This TCR beta chain was profiled in a study of blood T cell repertoires in COVID-19. Study background: Collection of acute and convalescent COVID-19 samples took place in the United States, Italy and Spain. PBMCs, B-cell-depleted T cells, or T cells provided the cDNA or gDNA that made up the material.

As originally analysed: Reference gene primer amplification gave nucleated cell count estimates. Generated by immunoSEQ multiplex PCR, the TCRdb table keeps only in-frame clones and is missing some. That table gives V, J and clone size, and the DNA gave D and trimming. This repertoire shows some 240,000 clones, roughly 88% found once; its top ten account for over 1.2%. With 3 bases removed from V and 3 bases from J, the gap between germline ends came to 10 bases. The CDR3 is made up of 13 amino acids. Germline V gene lookup returns CDR1 SGHNT and CDR2 YYREEE (reference sequence). This TCR was recovered from a woman in her thirties or forties who had recovered from COVID-19. V gene TRBV5-4 combines with J gene TRBJ2-7; D possibly corresponds to TRBD1 (5 bases). Sequencing was performed on peripheral blood. The CDR3 region has the DNA TGTGCCAGCAGCTCTACAGGAATCTACGAGCAGTACTTC. Its translation: CASSSTGIYEQYF.